The TCR beta chain described here comes from a study of T cell changes during pregnancy in multiple sclerosis (dated by TCRdb to about 2019). As for the study more broadly: Changes in the T cell repertoire over the course of pregnancy were examined in this study in women with multiple sclerosis.

As regards this clone: The antigen this receptor binds is unknown. No much larger clone is present one base from it, and per-base qualities are unavailable.

The method behind the library was the immunoSEQ multiplex PCR assay. TCRdb obtained this table from immuneACCESS and retained in-frame rearrangements with V and J assigned. These tables miss some clones; where compared with another copy, unresolved V genes account for less than half of the shortfall, and the remainder is unexplained. This sample gives about 100,000 clones in total; approximately 94% of them show up just once. About 1% of the sample is in the top ten clones. This TCR was recovered from a female donor with multiple sclerosis, enrolled in a pregnancy study. This specimen was peripheral blood, taken before pregnancy.

The nucleotides are TGTGCCAGCAGCCCGATTGGGACAGGGATCTACGAGCAGTACTTC. Its amino acids are CASSPIGTGIYEQYF. The chain was built from TRBV5-6 and TRBJ2-7; 9 junctional bases match TRBD1. For CDR1 and CDR2, the germline V gene lists SGHDT and YYEEEE. Relative to germline, V is missing 4 bases and J is missing 3 bases, with 8 bases of the junction outside any gene match. Its CDR3 holds 15 amino acids, cysteine through phenylalanine. The read is trimmed to its CDR3 DNA, 45 bases read in frame from base 1.